This record covers a single TCR beta chain. The sample is drawn from a study of T-cell memory formation after mild COVID-19. The CDR3 loop spans 17 amino acids. V gave up 0 bases and J gave up 3 bases; unmatched junction bases: 8. Germline-derived CDR1 and CDR2 are LGHNA and YSLEER. TCRdb used MiXCR to reprocess the 5' RACE reads, holding one entry per CDR3 protein. The data show fewer than 650,000 distinct CDR3 sequences, about 22% seen once. The chain recombines TRBV4-3 with TRBJ2-1; 7 bases fit TRBD2. The TCR comes from an adult woman who had mild COVID-19 (a few samples of this study predate the infection). Cell type and time point are not known. The sequencing sample was made of PBMCs or a T cell subset sorted from them (not recorded which). The CDR3 bases are TGCGCCAGCAGCCAAGATTTGAAGGGAGGGCACTACAATGAGCAGTTCTTC. Translating gives CASSQDLKGGHYNEQFF.